This T cell receptor beta chain stems from a study of CD8+ T cells in alopecia areata (dated by TCRdb to 2016 to 2019). Turning to the overall study: Treated patients were enrolled in an open-label pilot trial of oral tofacitinib at 5 to 10 mg twice daily for moderate-to-severe alopecia areata. TCRbeta CDR3 regions were amplified by immunoSEQ multiplex PCR with 35 Vbeta forward and 13 Jbeta reverse primers. In treated patients, disease severity was measured using the SALT score, which gives the percentage of scalp surface area affected. Scalp clonality was compared among normal scalp (n=4), patchy alopecia areata scalp (n=8), and alopecia totalis/universalis scalp (n=8). Biopsies were taken from tofacitinib-treated patients at baseline and again at 4 and 24 weeks into treatment, and several of those patients also had a later scalp biopsy. Patients received tofacitinib for 6 to 18 months and were then followed off drug for 6 months to check for delayed response and recurrence. The RNA source kit depended on sample type: the PAXgene miRNA kit for fixed scalp, the miRNeasy kit for PBMCs, and the RNeasy kit for mouse skin. In both human patients and the C3H/HeJ mouse model, the study applied high-throughput TCRbeta sequencing to look at T cell clonal expansion in alopecia areata. On the human side, TCRbeta sequencing was run on scalp tissue and on sorted CD4+ and CD8+ peripheral blood T cells from healthy controls and from alopecia areata patients with either patchy or totalis/universalis disease.

V gives up 4 bases and J gives up 7 bases, and the segment between their germline ends measures 16 bases. The CDR3, from cysteine to phenylalanine, totals 14 residues. Only the CDR3 region is kept as DNA, spanning 42 bases read in frame from base 1. CDR1 LNHDA and CDR2 SQIVND are derived from the germline V gene (reference sequence). The full study reports these points: Many expanded lesional clones persisted in scalp and blood during tofacitinib treatment, which may partly explain relapse after stopping treatment. TCR sequences shared between patients were less clear than in mice, possibly partly because of HLA diversity in the patient population. Scalp clonality and the number of expanded CD8+ clones among the top 100 scalp clones were significantly decreased by tofacitinib. Because the treated cohort was small and had just a single nonresponder, larger studies are needed to establish links between baseline CD8+ expansion and response. Higher clonality and more expanded CD8+ clones were observed in lesional scalp than in normal scalp, particularly in alopecia totalis/universalis, a finding suggestive of antigenic drive. Unlike mouse skin, where gammadelta T cells dominate, normal human skin contains resident alphabeta T cells that get sequenced too, which complicates analysis of the scalp TCR repertoire.

The time point label of this sample denotes: less than five weeks on oral tofacitinib. This sample's treatment or condition label indicates: oral pan-JAK inhibitor, 5-10 mg twice daily. Peripheral blood and lesional scalp punch biopsies were obtained from patients with alopecia areata. After PBMCs were isolated by density centrifugation and stained for CD3, CD4 and CD8, a FACSAria was used to sort CD4+ and CD8+ T cells. This clone was observed at least ten times. The specificity of this receptor is unknown. It has no much larger one-base neighbor in the sample; base qualities were not kept. Receptor libraries were prepared by the immunoSEQ multiplex PCR assay. RNA was extracted from all samples and reverse transcribed into cDNA, which served as template for TCR sequencing. First-strand cDNA was synthesized with SuperScript III using a 2:1 mix of oligo-dT and random hexamers. A synthetic immune receptor repertoire was used to measure amplification bias, and any remaining bias was corrected computationally. Concerning the study's data processing: Raw reads were preprocessed for error removal, and CDR3 was defined according to IMGT conventions as running from the conserved cysteine to phenylalanine. Clonality was calculated as 1 minus Shannon entropy normalized by log2 of the number of productive unique TCRs. Scalp TCRbeta sequences were cross-referenced with sorted blood CD4 and CD8 repertoires so that the CD4 or CD8 identity of scalp clones could be inferred. TCRdb retrieved this table from immuneACCESS and kept in-frame rearrangements only. Not all clones are present; in checked studies, unresolved V genes account for under half, and no reason is known for the remainder. V, J and clone size reflect that table, while D and trimming were determined from the DNA. A total of approximately 210,000 clones appear in this sample, 64% of them only once. The ten largest clonotypes hold about 4% of the sample.

This sample comprised CD4+ T cells sorted from blood, obtained at week 4, from a patient treated with tofacitinib. Rearrangement joined TRBV19 to TRBJ1-1; there is no confident call for the D gene. This clonotype was obtained from a human donor with alopecia areata. The DNA is TGTGCCAGTAGTAAAGGCAGCCAGGAATTTGAAGCTTTCTTT. The encoded protein is CASSKGSQEFEAFF.